The TCR beta chain described here comes from a study of blood T cells in healthy people across ages. Turning to the study itself: Roughly one uniquely barcoded beta molecule per two T cells was captured.

The table lists this clonotype with a few counts. Next came a second PCR, run for about 6 to 12 cycles, which used a sample-barcoded 5' primer along with a J-beta primer mix. TCRdb recomputed calls from the 5' RACE reads with MiXCR, one row per CDR3 protein. The sample records 1.5 million to 2 million distinct CDR3 sequences, 28% being singletons. V gave up 5 bases and J gave up 5 bases; unmatched junction bases: 13. The CDR3 contains 16 residues. CDR1 and CDR2 from the germline V gene are MNHEY and SVGAGI. The TCR was taken from a woman under 40 in good health. The specimen was blood. This chain joins TRBV6-5 and TRBJ2-7, with TRBD1 identical over 9 bases. CDR3: CASSPTKGTGYHEQYF. CDR3 sequence (DNA): TGTGCCAGCAGTCCTACGAAGGGGACAGGGTACCACGAGCAGTACTTC.